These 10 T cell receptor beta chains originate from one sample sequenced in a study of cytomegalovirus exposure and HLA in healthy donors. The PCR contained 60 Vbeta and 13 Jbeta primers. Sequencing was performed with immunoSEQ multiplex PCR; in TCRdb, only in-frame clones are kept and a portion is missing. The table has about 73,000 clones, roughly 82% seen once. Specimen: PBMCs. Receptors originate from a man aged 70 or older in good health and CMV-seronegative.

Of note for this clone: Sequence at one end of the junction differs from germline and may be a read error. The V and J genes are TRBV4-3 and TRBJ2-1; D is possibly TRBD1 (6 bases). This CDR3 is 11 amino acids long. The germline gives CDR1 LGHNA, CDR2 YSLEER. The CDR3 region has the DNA TGCGCCAGCAGCCAAGGGACAGTCAGGGTCTTC. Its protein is CASSQGTVRVF.

CDR3 nucleotide sequence: TGTGCCAGCAGCTTGGGAGCGGGAGGGGCTAGCACAGATACGCAGTATTTT. It codes for CASSLGAGGASTDTQYF. This chain joins TRBV7-2 and TRBJ2-3; TRBD2 agrees at 10 bases. Trimming cost V 3 bases and J 0 bases; bases outside gene matches: 6. CDR1 is SGHTA, CDR2 FQGNSA, per germline. CDR3 length: 17 amino acids. Filled out from reference TRBV7-2 and TRBJ2-3, the complete variable domain reads GAGVSQSPSNKVTEKGKDVELRCDPISGHTALYWYRQSLGQGLEFLIYFQGNSAPDKSGLPSDRFSAERTGGSVSTLTIQRTQQEDSAVYLCASSLGAGGASTDTQYFGPGTRLTVL.

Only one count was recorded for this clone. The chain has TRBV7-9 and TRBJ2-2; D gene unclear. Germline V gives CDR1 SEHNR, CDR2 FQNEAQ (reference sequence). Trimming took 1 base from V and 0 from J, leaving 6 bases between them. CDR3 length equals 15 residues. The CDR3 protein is CASSLGLANTGELFF. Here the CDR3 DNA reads TGTGCCAGCAGCTTAGGGCTAGCGAACACCGGGGAGCTGTTTTTT.

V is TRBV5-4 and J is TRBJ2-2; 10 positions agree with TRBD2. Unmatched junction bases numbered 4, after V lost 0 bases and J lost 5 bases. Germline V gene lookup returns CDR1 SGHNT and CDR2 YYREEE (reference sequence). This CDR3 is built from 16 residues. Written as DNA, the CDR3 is TGTGCCAGCAGCTTGGGGCTAGCGGGGGTTACCGGGGAGCTGTTTTTT. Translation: CASSLGLAGVTGELFF.

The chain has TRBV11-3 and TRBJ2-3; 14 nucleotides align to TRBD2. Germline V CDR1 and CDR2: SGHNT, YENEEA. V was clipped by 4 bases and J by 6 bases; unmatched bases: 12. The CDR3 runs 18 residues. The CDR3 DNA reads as TGTGCCAGCAGCTCCCCTTCGACTAGCGGGGGGGCTGGGGATACGCAGTATTTT. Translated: CASSSPSTSGGAGDTQYF. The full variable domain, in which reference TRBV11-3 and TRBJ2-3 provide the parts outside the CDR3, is EAGVVQSPRYKIIEKKQPVAFWCNPISGHNTLYWYLQNLGQGPELLIRYENEEAVDDSQLPKDRFSAERLKGVDSTLKIQPAELGDSAVYLCASSSPSTSGGAGDTQYFGPGTRLTVL.

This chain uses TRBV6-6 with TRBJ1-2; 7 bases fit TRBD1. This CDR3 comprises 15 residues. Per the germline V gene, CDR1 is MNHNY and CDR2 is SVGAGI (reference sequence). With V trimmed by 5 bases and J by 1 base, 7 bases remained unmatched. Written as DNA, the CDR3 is TGTGCCAGCAGTGTCGGACAGGCAGTTAACTATGGCTACACCTTC. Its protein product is CASSVGQAVNYGYTF.

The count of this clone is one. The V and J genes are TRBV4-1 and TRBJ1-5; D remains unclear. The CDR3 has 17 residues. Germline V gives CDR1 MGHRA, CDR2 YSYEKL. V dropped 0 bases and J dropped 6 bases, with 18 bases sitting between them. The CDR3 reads CASSQDLWGRGSQPQHF. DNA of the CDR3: TGCGCCAGCAGCCAAGATCTTTGGGGTCGAGGGTCTCAGCCCCAGCATTTT.

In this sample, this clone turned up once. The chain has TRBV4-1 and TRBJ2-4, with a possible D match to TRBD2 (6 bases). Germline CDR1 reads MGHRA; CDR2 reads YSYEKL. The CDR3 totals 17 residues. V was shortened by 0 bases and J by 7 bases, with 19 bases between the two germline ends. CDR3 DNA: TGCGCCAGCAGCCAAGACCGGGGGACGGGCCGGGTGAACATTCAGTACTTC. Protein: CASSQDRGTGRVNIQYF.

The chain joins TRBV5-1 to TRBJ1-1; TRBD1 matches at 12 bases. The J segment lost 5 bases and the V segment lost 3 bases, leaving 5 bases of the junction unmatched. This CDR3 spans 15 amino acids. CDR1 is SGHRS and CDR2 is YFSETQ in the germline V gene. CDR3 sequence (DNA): TGCGCCAGCAGCTCGGGACAGGGGGCCGTTACTGAAGCTTTCTTT. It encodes CASSSGQGAVTEAFF.

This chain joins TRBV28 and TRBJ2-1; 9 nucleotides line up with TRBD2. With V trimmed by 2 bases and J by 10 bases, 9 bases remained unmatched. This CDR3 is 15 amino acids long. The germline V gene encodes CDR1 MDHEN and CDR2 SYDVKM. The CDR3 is CASSLTAGGRMEQFF. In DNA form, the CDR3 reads TGTGCCAGCAGTTTAACAGCGGGGGGCCGCATGGAGCAGTTCTTC.